This T cell receptor beta chain came from a study of T cell repertoires in cytomegalovirus infection. TCRdb reprocessed the reads via MiXCR and lists one record per CDR3 protein. The sample carries 740,000 or so distinct CDR3 sequences, less than 40% recorded once. As to this clonotype: This sequence may be a read error, since a much larger clone differs from it by one base. This is likely a read error, given that the CDR3 carries no conserved phenylalanine or tryptophan at its end.

The CDR3 runs to 15 residues. V was trimmed by 5 bases and J by 5 bases, leaving 16 bases between them. The germline V gene encodes CDR1 SGHVS and CDR2 FNYEAQ. V and J are TRBV7-6 and TRBJ2-1; D may be TRBD2 (5 bases). Sequencing was performed on PBMCs. This sequence originates from a human donor in good health (CMV status not recorded). Some clones in this sample may be carry-over from other donors' samples. The CDR3 region has the DNA TGTGCCAGCAGCGATGACCGCGAGCGGCACAATGAGCAGTTCTTA. Translating it yields CASSDDRERHNEQFL.